The clone carrying this T cell receptor (beta chain) showed up just a few times. Its antigen is still unknown. V lost 4 bases and J 7 bases, leaving 23 bases between the germline ends. CDR3 length equals 16 residues. The germline CDR1 and CDR2 sequences are LGHNA and YSLEER. Both 60 Vbeta primers and 13 Jbeta primers went into the PCR. Repertoires were generated with immunoSEQ multiplex PCR, while TCRdb's copy carries only in-frame clones and drops some. This table has 150,000 to 200,000 clones, about 80% appearing once. This record comes from a study of cytomegalovirus exposure and HLA in healthy donors. In the study overall: There were 117 million unique TCR beta sequences, drawn from about 180 million T cells, in an earlier analysis. Ancestry clustering placed roughly four fifths of several hundred genotyped donors in the Caucasian-associated cluster. Study-wide results and limits: Later analysis showed most CMV-associated TCR beta chains appearing HLA-restricted. Presence/absence comparisons presumed near-even sequencing depth among donors.

V and J are TRBV4-3 and TRBJ2-7, with D tentatively TRBD1 (5 bases). The TCR comes from a woman in her thirties in good health and CMV-seropositive. Material: PBMCs. CDR3 bases: TGCGCCAGCAGCCCCTCTCCGACAGATACTTTGGGAGAGCAGTACTTC. The encoded protein is CASSPSPTDTLGEQYF.